The 25 T cell receptor beta chains given below trace back to one sample, sequenced in a study of T-cell reconstitution after alpha-beta-depleted transplantation in children. Unique molecular identifiers were incorporated when the TCRbeta library was constructed. TCRdb re-derived calls from the PCR reads in MiXCR, one entry per CDR3 protein. Of 90,000 to 100,000 distinct CDR3 sequences listed, roughly a quarter were seen once; the top ten hold roughly a fifth. The sequencing here drew on PBMCs, taken before TCRalphabeta/CD19-depleted stem cell transplant. Receptor source: a boy younger than 10 with acute lymphoblastic leukemia, due to receive a stem cell transplant.

The CDR3 DNA is TGTGCCAGCAGTGAACCGGGGTGGGATGGCTACACCTTC. It encodes CASSEPGWDGYTF. The rearrangement joins TRBV6-1 to TRBJ1-2, with unresolved D. Germline V gives CDR1 MNHNS, CDR2 SASEGT. With 2 bases removed from V and 6 bases from J, the gap between germline ends came to 10 bases. The CDR3 extends over 13 amino acids.

This chain uses TRBV15 with TRBJ1-5; D gene unclear. The CDR3 spans 13 residues. Germline loops: CDR1 LNHNV, CDR2 YYDKDF (reference sequence). Trimming took off 10 bases at V and 2 bases at J, with 12 bases between the two ends. In nucleotides, the CDR3 is TGTGCCAGCGCCCTTGGGGGCAATCAGCCCCAGCATTTT. Amino acid sequence: CASALGGNQPQHF.

The J gene is TRBJ2-1, the V gene TRBV6-1; D is possibly TRBD1 (5 bases). CDR1 is MNHNS, CDR2 SASEGT, per germline. The CDR3 covers 14 residues. The V and J ends lost 8 bases and 5 bases respectively, with 16 bases between them. As DNA, the CDR3 is TGTGCCAGCCGAGCGTCAGGGTTAGACAATGAGCAGTTCTTC. Translation gives CASRASGLDNEQFF.

The V and J genes are TRBV5-1 and TRBJ2-7; a weak D match, TRBD1 (5 bases). Germline V gene data show CDR1 as SGHRS and CDR2 as YFSETQ. V was clipped by 0 bases and J by 1 base, with 11 bases between them. This CDR3 spans 15 amino acids. CDR3: CASSLGDRVSYEQYF. CDR3 nucleotides: TGCGCCAGCAGCTTGGGTGACAGAGTTTCCTACGAGCAGTACTTC.

The V gene is TRBV25-1, the J gene TRBJ2-6; 9 bases match TRBD1. The V segment lost 5 bases and the J segment 0 bases; nucleotides outside the gene matches: 8. Germline lookup yields CDR1 MGHDK and CDR2 SYGVNS. The CDR3 runs 18 residues. The CDR3 here is CASSKGQGGSSGANVLTF. CDR3 nucleotides: TGTGCCAGCAGTAAGGGACAGGGAGGATCCTCTGGGGCCAACGTCCTGACTTTC.

This clonotype was counted a few times. The chain carries TRBV20-1 and TRBJ2-3, with TRBD2 identical over 11 bases. The germline V gene encodes CDR1 DFQATT and CDR2 SNEGSKA (reference sequence). The CDR3 length is 15 residues. V gave up 5 bases and J gave up 8 bases; unmatched junction bases: 12. DNA of the CDR3: TGCAGTGCTTCCGCCGGGACTAGCGGAGGGAGTACGCAGTATTTT. Residues: CSASAGTSGGSTQYF.

At least ten counts were recorded for this clonotype. The rearrangement links TRBV6-5 to TRBJ2-1; 8 bases line up with TRBD1. The CDR3 sequence is 14 residues long. V shed 7 bases, J shed 4 bases, and the junction held 6 bases outside the gene matches. Looked up from germline, CDR1 is MNHEY and CDR2 is SVGAGI. CDR3 residues: CASTRDRLYNEQFF. CDR3 DNA: TGTGCCAGCACCCGGGACAGGCTTTACAATGAGCAGTTCTTC.

The chain links TRBV4-1 to TRBJ2-7; D possibly corresponds to TRBD2 (6 bases). CDR1 is MGHRA and CDR2 is YSYEKL in the germline V gene. The CDR3 covers 15 residues. Trimming removed 4 bases from V and 2 bases from J, with 15 bases in between. CDR3 bases: TGCGCCAGCAGCCCTTTTGGGGGGTCCCCCTACGAGCAGTACTTC. This sequence encodes CASSPFGGSPYEQYF.

This clonotype was picked up a small number of times. The chain uses TRBV12-3 or TRBV12-4 and TRBJ2-5; the D gene is possibly TRBD2 (7 bases). Trimming removed 4 bases from V and 5 bases from J, with 17 bases in between. The CDR3 runs 15 residues. CDR3 loop: CASSSEAQGGETQYF. CDR3 in DNA: TGTGCCAGCAGTTCCGAGGCACAGGGAGGGGAGACCCAGTACTTC.

Ten or more counts support this clonotype. This chain connects TRBV10-3 to TRBJ2-7; maybe TRBD2 (6 bases). Trimming pared 2 bases from V and 2 bases from J, leaving 13 bases between. The length of the CDR3 is 15 residues. Germline V gene sequence: CDR1 ENHRY, CDR2 SYGVKD. The CDR3 DNA reads as TGTGCCATCAGTGAGCCCCGACTAGGGGCCTACGAGCAGTACTTC. This translates into CAISEPRLGAYEQYF.

This clonotype was observed a few times. The rearrangement uses TRBV5-4 and TRBJ2-7; 13 bases agree with TRBD2. Germline trimming cut 1 base from V and 5 bases from J; bases unmatched to any gene: 15. From germline, CDR1 is SGHNT and CDR2 YYREEE (reference sequence). The CDR3 totals 19 residues. This CDR3 is CASSLFGQGLAGVYHEQYF. The CDR3 region has the DNA TGTGCCAGCAGCTTGTTCGGACAAGGACTAGCGGGAGTATACCACGAGCAGTACTTC.

The rearrangement joins TRBV12-3 or TRBV12-4 to TRBJ2-1, with TRBD2 identical over 9 bases. The CDR3 extends over 15 amino acids. V gave up 6 bases and J gave up 3 bases; unmatched junction bases: 6. The CDR3 here is CASRERLAVYNEQFF. The CDR3 region has the DNA TGTGCCAGCAGGGAGCGACTAGCGGTCTACAATGAGCAGTTCTTC.

This clonotype was counted only a few times. The chain links TRBV5-1 to TRBJ2-5; no firm D call. CDR1 and CDR2 (germline): SGHRS, YFSETQ. CDR3 size: 13 residues. The V end was cut by 10 bases, the J end by 5 bases, with 18 bases between. The CDR3 bases are TGCGCCTCGATACGTGGACCTGGGGAGACCCAGTACTTC. Protein: CASIRGPGETQYF.

This clonotype has only a few counts. The chain couples TRBV19 to TRBJ2-3, with D possibly being TRBD2 (6 bases). This CDR3 region has 15 residues. Germline-derived CDR1 and CDR2 are LNHDA and SQIVND (reference sequence). Between the trimmed V and J ends, which lost 3 bases and 6 bases, there was a span of 16 bases. The CDR3 loop is CASSISGGARDTQYF. The DNA for the CDR3 is TGTGCCAGTAGTATTAGCGGAGGGGCGAGGGATACGCAGTATTTT.

The V and J genes are TRBV29-1 and TRBJ1-2, with D possibly being TRBD1 (5 bases). Trimming left V 6 bases short and J 8 bases short, with 16 bases between. Per germline, CDR1 SQVTM and CDR2 ANQGSEA. The CDR3 contains 12 residues. DNA of the CDR3: TGCAGCGTGGGGACCCCGACCGGGGGCTACACCTTC. This translates into CSVGTPTGGYTF.

The rearrangement links TRBV5-1 to TRBJ2-5, with D possibly TRBD2 on 5 matching bases. The CDR3 has 14 amino acids. Trimming removed 5 bases from V and 2 bases from J, with 13 bases in between. CDR1 is SGHRS, CDR2 YFSETQ, per germline. The CDR3 bases are TGCGCCAGCAGTTCCGGTGGGAGACAAGAGACCCAGTACTTC. Translating gives CASSSGGRQETQYF. The whole variable domain, filled in from reference TRBV5-1 and TRBJ2-5, reads KAGVTQTPRYLIKTRGQQVTLSCSPISGHRSVSWYQQTPGQGLQFLFEYFSETQRNKGNFPGRFSGRQFSNSRSEMNVSTLELGDSALYLCASSSGGRQETQYFGPGTRLLVL.

This clonotype has more than one count but fewer than ten. The chain is built from TRBV20-1 and TRBJ1-5, with D unresolved. The CDR3 has 15 amino acids. The V gene lost 2 bases and the J gene lost 5 bases, with 16 bases spanning the gap. Germline V lookup: CDR1 DFQATT, CDR2 SNEGSKA (reference sequence). CDR3 residues: CSARRTQAVYQPQHF. Written as DNA, the CDR3 is TGCAGTGCTAGACGGACCCAGGCGGTATATCAGCCCCAGCATTTT.

The chain employs TRBV7-9 and TRBJ2-7; the match to TRBD2 covers 7 bases. V lost 0 bases and J lost 6; bases outside the gene matches: 5. The germline gives CDR1 SEHNR, CDR2 FQNEAQ (reference sequence). CDR3 length: 14 amino acids. DNA for the CDR3: TGTGCCAGCAGCTTAGCGGCGGGGGTCGCCGAGCAGTACTTC. Its translation is CASSLAAGVAEQYF.

The rearrangement joins TRBV5-6 to TRBJ1-2; no clear D. CDR1 is SGHDT and CDR2 is YYEEEE in the germline V gene. The CDR3 runs to 14 residues. Trimming took 4 bases from V and 4 from J, leaving 14 bases between them. The CDR3 DNA sequence: TGTGCCAGCAGCCCTTTAACTAGGGCCTATGGCTACACCTTC. Translation gives CASSPLTRAYGYTF.

The chain couples TRBV10-3 to TRBJ1-2; D is perhaps TRBD1 (6 bases). Germline V gives CDR1 ENHRY, CDR2 SYGVKD. The CDR3 has 12 amino acids. V shed 5 bases and J shed 8 bases, with 12 bases lying between them. The CDR3 bases are TGTGCCATCAGTAGACAGGAGGGGGGCTACACCTTC. Protein sequence: CAISRQEGGYTF.

In this sample, this clonotype turned up a few times. V usage is TRBV7-9 and J usage is TRBJ1-3; the D is unclear. The CDR3 length is 14 residues. CDR1 is SEHNR, CDR2 FQNEAQ, per germline (reference sequence). The V end lost 0 bases, the J end lost 1 base, and 4 bases lay between the germline ends. CDR3 DNA sequence: TGTGCCAGCAGCTTAGCAGGGTCTGGAAACACCATATATTTT. This gives the protein CASSLAGSGNTIYF.

At least ten counts were recorded for this clonotype. CDR3 in DNA: TGTGCCATCAACCCCTCGATAAACACTGAAGCTTTCTTT. The encoded protein is CAINPSINTEAFF. The chain recombines TRBV10-3 with TRBJ1-1; D gene uncertain. The germline gives CDR1 ENHRY, CDR2 SYGVKD. CDR3 size: 13 residues. V was pared by 7 bases and J by 2 bases, with 11 bases between.

The chain links TRBV7-8 to TRBJ2-1; TRBD2 matches at 7 bases. CDR3 length: 15 amino acids. CDR1 is SGHVS and CDR2 is FQNEAQ in the germline V gene. V lost 5 bases, J lost 4 bases, and 8 bases stayed unmatched. CDR3 protein: CASSPLSGMYNEQFF. CDR3 in DNA: TGTGCCAGCAGCCCCCTGAGCGGGATGTACAATGAGCAGTTCTTC.

The chain uses TRBV4-2 and TRBJ2-3; possible D gene TRBD2, 5 bases. The CDR3 loop spans 15 amino acids. The V gene lost 0 bases and the J gene lost 6 bases, with 13 bases spanning the gap. Germline V lookup: CDR1 LGHNA, CDR2 YNFKEQ. CDR3 protein: CASSQERGSADTQYF. The CDR3 region has the DNA TGTGCCAGCAGCCAAGAACGAGGTAGCGCCGATACGCAGTATTTT.

The chain joins TRBV7-2 to TRBJ2-5; 10 bases align to TRBD2. With 2 bases clipped from V and 4 bases from J, the junction kept 7 bases outside the gene matches. Germline values: CDR1 SGHTA, CDR2 FQGNSA. The length of the CDR3 is 16 residues. The CDR3 reads CASSLLAGALRETQYF. The CDR3 region has the DNA TGTGCCAGCAGCTTACTAGCGGGAGCCCTCCGAGAGACCCAGTACTTC.